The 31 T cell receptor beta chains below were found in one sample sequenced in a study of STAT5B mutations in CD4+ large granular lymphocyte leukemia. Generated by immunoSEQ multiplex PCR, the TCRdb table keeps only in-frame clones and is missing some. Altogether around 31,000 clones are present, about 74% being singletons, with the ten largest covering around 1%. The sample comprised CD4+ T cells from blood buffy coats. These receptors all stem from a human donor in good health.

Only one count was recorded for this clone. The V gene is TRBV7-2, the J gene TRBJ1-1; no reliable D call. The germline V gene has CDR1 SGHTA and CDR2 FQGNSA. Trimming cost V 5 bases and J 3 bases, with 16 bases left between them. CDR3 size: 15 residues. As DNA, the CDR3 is TGTGCCAGCAGCCCCCGAAGAGGGTCCGACACTGAAGCTTTCTTT. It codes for CASSPRRGSDTEAFF.

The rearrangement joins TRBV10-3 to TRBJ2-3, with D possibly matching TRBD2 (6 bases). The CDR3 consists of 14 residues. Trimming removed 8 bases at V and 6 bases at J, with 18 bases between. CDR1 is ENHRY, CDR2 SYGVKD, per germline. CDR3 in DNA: TGTGCCATCCGCGGGACTGCAAGGGCGGATACGCAGTATTTT. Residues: CAIRGTARADTQYF.

The CDR3 DNA reads TGTGCCAGTAGTATCCCCGGATCGTACGAGCAGTACTTC. This gives the protein CASSIPGSYEQYF. V and J are TRBV19 and TRBJ2-7; D gene ambiguous. Germline V CDR1 and CDR2: LNHDA, SQIVND (reference sequence). The CDR3 is 13 amino acids. Trimming took off 3 bases at V and 4 bases at J, with 10 bases between the two ends.

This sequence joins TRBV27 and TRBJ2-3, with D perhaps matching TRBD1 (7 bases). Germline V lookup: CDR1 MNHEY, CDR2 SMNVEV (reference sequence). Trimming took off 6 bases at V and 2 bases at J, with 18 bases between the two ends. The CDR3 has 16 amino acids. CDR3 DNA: TGTGCCAGCAGACGGGGGACGACAGGGACCACAGATACGCAGTATTTT. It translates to CASRRGTTGTTDTQYF.

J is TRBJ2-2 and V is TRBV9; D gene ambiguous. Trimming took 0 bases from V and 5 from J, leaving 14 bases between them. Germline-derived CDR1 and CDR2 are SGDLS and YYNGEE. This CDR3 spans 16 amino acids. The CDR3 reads CASSVDGLVLTGELFF. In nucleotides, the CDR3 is TGTGCCAGCAGCGTAGACGGGCTAGTCCTGACCGGGGAGCTGTTTTTT. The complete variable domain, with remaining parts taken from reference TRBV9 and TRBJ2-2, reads DSGVTQTPKHLITATGQRVTLRCSPRSGDLSVYWYQQSLDQGLQFLIQYYNGEERAKGNILERFSAQQFPDLHSELNLSSLELGDSALYFCASSVDGLVLTGELFFGEGSRLTVL.

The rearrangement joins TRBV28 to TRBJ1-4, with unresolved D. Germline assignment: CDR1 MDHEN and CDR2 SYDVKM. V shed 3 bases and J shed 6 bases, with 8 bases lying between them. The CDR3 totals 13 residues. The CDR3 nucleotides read TGTGCCAGCAGTTTGGACGGGGATGAAAAACTGTTTTTT. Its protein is CASSLDGDEKLFF.

In DNA, the CDR3 is TGTGCCAGCAGCTTGGGACTAGCGACAGATACGCAGTATTTT. Translating it yields CASSLGLATDTQYF. V is TRBV5-6 and J is TRBJ2-3, with 8 bases aligning to TRBD2. V dropped 0 bases and J dropped 3; count of bases not matched to a gene: 0. The CDR3 extends over 14 amino acids. The germline V gene encodes CDR1 SGHDT and CDR2 YYEEEE. The full variable domain, rest sourced from reference TRBV5-6 and TRBJ2-3, is DAGVTQSPTHLIKTRGQQVTLRCSPKSGHDTVSWYQQALGQGPQFIFQYYEEEERQRGNFPDRFSGHQFPNYSSELNVNALLLGDSALYLCASSLGLATDTQYFGPGTRLTVL.

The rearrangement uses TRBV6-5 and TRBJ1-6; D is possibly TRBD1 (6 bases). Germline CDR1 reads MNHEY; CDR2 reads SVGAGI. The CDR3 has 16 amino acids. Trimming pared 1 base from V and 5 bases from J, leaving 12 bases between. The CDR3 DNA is TGTGCCAGCAGTTACTGGGACGGACAGAATAATTCACCCCTCCACTTT. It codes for CASSYWDGQNNSPLHF.

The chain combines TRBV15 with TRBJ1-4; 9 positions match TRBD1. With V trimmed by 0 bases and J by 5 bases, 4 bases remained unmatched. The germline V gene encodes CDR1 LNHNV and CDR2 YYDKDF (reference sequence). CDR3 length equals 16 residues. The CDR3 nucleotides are TGTGCCACCAGCAGAGACCCGACAGGGGGAAATGAAAAACTGTTTTTT. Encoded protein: CATSRDPTGGNEKLFF.

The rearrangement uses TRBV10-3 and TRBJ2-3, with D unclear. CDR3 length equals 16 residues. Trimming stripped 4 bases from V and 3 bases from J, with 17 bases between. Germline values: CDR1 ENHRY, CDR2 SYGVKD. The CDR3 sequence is CAISGAPAYRTDTQYF. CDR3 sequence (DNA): TGTGCCATCAGTGGGGCCCCGGCCTACCGGACAGATACGCAGTATTTT.

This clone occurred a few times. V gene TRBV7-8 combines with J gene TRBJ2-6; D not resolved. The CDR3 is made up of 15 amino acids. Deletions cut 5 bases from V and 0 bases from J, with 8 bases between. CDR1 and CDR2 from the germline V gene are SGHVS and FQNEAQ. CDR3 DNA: TGTGCCAGCAGCCATCGGAGCTCTGGGGCCAACGTCCTGACTTTC. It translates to CASSHRSSGANVLTF.

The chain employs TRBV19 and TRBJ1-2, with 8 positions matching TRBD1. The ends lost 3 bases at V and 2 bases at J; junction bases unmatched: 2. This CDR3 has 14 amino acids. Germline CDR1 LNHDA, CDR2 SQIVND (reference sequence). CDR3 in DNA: TGTGCCAGTAGTATTGACAGGGGAAACTATGGCTACACCTTC. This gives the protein CASSIDRGNYGYTF.

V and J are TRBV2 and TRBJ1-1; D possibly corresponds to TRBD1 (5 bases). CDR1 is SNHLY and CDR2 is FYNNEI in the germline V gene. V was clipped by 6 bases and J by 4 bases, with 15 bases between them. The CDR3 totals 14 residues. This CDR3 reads CASREEGRVTEAFF. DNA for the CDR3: TGTGCCAGCAGGGAGGAGGGGCGGGTCACTGAAGCTTTCTTT. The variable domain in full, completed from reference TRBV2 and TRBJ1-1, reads EPEVTQTPSHQVTQMGQEVILRCVPISNHLYFYWYRQILGQKVEFLVSFYNNEISEKSEIFDDQFSVERPDGSNFTLKIRSTKLEDSAMYFCASREEGRVTEAFFGQGTRLTVV.

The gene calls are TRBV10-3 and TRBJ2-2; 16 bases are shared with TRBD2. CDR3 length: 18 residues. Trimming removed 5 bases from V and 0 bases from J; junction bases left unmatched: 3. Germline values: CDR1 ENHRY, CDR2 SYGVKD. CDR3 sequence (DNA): TGTGCCATCAGTTCGGGACTAGCGGGGGGGTCGAACACCGGGGAGCTGTTTTTT. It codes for CAISSGLAGGSNTGELFF.

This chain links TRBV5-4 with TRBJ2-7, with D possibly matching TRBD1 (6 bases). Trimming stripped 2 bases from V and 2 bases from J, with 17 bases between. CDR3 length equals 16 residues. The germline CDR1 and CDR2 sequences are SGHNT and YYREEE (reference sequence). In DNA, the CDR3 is TGTGCCAGCAGCTTTCGAGCCGGGACACCTGCCTACGAGCAGTACTTC. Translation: CASSFRAGTPAYEQYF.

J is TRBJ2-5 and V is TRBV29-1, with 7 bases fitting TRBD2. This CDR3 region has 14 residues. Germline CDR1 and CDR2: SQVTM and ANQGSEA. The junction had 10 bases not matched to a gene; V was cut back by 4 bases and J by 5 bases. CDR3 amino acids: CSVARESLGETQYF. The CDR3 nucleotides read TGCAGCGTTGCGCGGGAGTCCCTCGGGGAGACCCAGTACTTC.

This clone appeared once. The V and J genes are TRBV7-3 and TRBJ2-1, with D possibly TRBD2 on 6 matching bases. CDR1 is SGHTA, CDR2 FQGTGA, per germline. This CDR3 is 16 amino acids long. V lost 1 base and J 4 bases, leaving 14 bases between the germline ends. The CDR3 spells CASSLSGSGRYNEQFF. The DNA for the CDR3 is TGTGCCAGCAGCTTAAGTGGTAGCGGCCGATACAATGAGCAGTTCTTC.

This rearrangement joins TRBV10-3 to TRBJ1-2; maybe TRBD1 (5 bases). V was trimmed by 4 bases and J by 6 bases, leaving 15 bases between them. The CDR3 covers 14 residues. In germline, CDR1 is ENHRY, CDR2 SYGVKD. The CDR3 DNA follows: TGTGCCATCAGTGGAAAGACAGCTGCGGATGGCTACACCTTC. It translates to CAISGKTAADGYTF.

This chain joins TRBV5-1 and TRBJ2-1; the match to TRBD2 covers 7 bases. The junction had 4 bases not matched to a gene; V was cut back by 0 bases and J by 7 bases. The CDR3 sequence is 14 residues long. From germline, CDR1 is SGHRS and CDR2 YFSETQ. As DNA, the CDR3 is TGCGCCAGCAGCTTGGGGGCGGGGGTAAATGAGCAGTTCTTC. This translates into CASSLGAGVNEQFF. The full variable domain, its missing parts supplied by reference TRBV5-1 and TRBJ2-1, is KAGVTQTPRYLIKTRGQQVTLSCSPISGHRSVSWYQQTPGQGLQFLFEYFSETQRNKGNFPGRFSGRQFSNSRSEMNVSTLELGDSALYLCASSLGAGVNEQFFGPGTRLTVL.

The CDR3 coding sequence is TGCGCCAGCAGTGAGTCCGGACTAAATACGCAGTATTTT. Its protein product is CASSESGLNTQYF. This chain uses TRBV10-1 with TRBJ2-3, with D maybe TRBD2 (6 bases). The CDR3 spans 13 residues. Germline V gene sequence: CDR1 WNHNN, CDR2 SYGVQD (reference sequence). Trimming removed 0 bases at V and 7 bases at J, with 8 bases between.

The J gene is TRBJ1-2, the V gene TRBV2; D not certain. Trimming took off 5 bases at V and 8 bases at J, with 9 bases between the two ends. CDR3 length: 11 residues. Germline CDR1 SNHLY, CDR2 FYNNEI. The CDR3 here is CASSRTGGYTF. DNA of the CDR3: TGTGCCAGCAGTAGGACTGGCGGCTACACCTTC.

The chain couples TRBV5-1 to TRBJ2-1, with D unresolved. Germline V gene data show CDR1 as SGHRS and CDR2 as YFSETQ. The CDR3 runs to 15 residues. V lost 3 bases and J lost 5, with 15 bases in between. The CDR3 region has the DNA TGCGCCAGCAGCTCAAATACCCTAACGGACAATGAGCAGTTCTTC. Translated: CASSSNTLTDNEQFF. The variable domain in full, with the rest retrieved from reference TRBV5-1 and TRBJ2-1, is KAGVTQTPRYLIKTRGQQVTLSCSPISGHRSVSWYQQTPGQGLQFLFEYFSETQRNKGNFPGRFSGRQFSNSRSEMNVSTLELGDSALYLCASSSNTLTDNEQFFGPGTRLTVL.

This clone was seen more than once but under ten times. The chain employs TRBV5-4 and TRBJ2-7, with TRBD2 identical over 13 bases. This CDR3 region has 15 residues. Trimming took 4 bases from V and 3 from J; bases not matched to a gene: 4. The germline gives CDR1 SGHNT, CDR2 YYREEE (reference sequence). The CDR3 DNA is TGTGCCAGCAGCCTGGGGACTAGCGGGAACTACGAGCAGTACTTC. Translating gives CASSLGTSGNYEQYF.

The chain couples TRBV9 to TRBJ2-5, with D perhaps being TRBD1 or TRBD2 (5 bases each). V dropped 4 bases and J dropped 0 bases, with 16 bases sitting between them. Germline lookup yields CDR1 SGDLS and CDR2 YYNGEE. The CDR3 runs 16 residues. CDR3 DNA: TGTGCCAGCAGCACCGAACCGGGGCCTTACCAAGAGACCCAGTACTTC. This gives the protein CASSTEPGPYQETQYF.

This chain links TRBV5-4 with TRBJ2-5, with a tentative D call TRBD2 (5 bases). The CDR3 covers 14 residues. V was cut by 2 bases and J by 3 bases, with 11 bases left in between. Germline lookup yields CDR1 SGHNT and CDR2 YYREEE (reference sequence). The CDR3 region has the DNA TGTGCCAGCAGCTTCCGCGGGCAGGAAGAGACCCAGTACTTC. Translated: CASSFRGQEETQYF.

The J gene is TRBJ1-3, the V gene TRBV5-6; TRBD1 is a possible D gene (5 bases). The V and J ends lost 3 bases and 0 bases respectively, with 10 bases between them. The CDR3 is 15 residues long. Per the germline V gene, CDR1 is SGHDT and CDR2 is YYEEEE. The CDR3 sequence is CASSWTGGSGNTIYF. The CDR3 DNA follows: TGTGCCAGCAGCTGGACCGGGGGCTCTGGAAACACCATATATTTT.

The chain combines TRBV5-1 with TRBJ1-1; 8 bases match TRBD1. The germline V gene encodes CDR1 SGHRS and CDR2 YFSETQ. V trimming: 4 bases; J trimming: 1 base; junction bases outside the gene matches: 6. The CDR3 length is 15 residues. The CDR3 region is CASSDSGTGNTEAFF. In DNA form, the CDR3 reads TGCGCCAGCAGCGACTCCGGGACAGGGAACACTGAAGCTTTCTTT.

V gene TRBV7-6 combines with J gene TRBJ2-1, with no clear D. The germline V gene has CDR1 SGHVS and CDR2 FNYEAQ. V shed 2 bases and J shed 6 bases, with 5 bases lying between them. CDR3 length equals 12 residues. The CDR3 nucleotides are TGTGCCAGCAGCTTAAACTTCAATGAGCAGTTCTTC. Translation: CASSLNFNEQFF.

CDR3 nucleotide sequence: TGTGCCAGCAGCTTACGTCTAGCGGGAGGGCTTGGCACCGGGGAGCTGTTTTTT. It translates to CASSLRLAGGLGTGELFF. The chain has TRBV11-2 and TRBJ2-2; 12 bases match TRBD2. Germline lookup yields CDR1 SGHAT and CDR2 FQNNGV. CDR3 length: 18 residues. J lost 4 bases, V lost 2 bases, and 8 bases had no gene match. The variable domain in full, completed from reference TRBV11-2 and TRBJ2-2, reads EAGVAQSPRYKIIEKRQSVAFWCNPISGHATLYWYQQILGQGPKLLIQFQNNGVVDDSQLPKDRFSAERLKGVDSTLKIQPAKLEDSAVYLCASSLRLAGGLGTGELFFGEGSRLTVL.

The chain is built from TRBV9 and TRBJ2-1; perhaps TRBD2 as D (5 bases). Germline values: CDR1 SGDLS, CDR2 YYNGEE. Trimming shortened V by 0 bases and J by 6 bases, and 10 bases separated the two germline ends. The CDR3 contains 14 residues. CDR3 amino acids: CASSVAGLANEQFF. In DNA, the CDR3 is TGTGCCAGCAGCGTAGCTGGGCTAGCCAATGAGCAGTTCTTC.

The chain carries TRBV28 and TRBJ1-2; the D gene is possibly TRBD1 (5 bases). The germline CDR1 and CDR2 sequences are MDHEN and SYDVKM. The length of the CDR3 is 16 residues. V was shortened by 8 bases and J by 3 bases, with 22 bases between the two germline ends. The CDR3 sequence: CASVLGGGSKYYGYTF. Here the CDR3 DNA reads TGTGCCAGCGTCCTGGGCGGGGGGTCGAAATACTATGGCTACACCTTC.